This T cell receptor (beta chain) was recovered during a study of OX40 agonist ivuxolimab in advanced cancers. In the study overall: Ivuxolimab was delivered to patients intravenously every 2 weeks at doses spanning 0.01 to 10 mg/kg.

With regard to this clone: Its antigen is undetermined.

General study points: Expanded peripheral T-cell antigen specificity went undetermined. Part of the nonresponder group also had normalized T-cell clonal expansion that was low.

Losses at the gene ends were 5 bases for V and 5 bases for J; bases not matched to a gene: 7. Germline V lookup: CDR1 SGHTS, CDR2 YDEGEE. The CDR3 covers 14 residues. This table comes from immunoSEQ multiplex PCR, and its TCRdb copy is limited to in-frame clones, with some not included. The sample has approximately 58,000 clones, 70% to 90% seen once. Material: CD4+ or CD8+ T cells sorted from blood, obtained in a trial of the OX40 agonist ivuxolimab. The chain joins TRBV5-8 to TRBJ1-5, with 7 nucleotides matching TRBD1. The source is an adult with an advanced solid tumor such as melanoma, head and neck, liver or kidney cancer. CDR3 sequence: CASRNGRGHQPQHF. The CDR3 DNA sequence: TGTGCCAGCAGGAATGGGAGGGGGCATCAGCCCCAGCATTTT.